This T cell receptor beta chain was obtained from a study of blood T cell repertoires in COVID-19. Whole-study context: Sites across the United States, Italy and Spain contributed samples from acute and convalescent COVID-19.

Some clones are missing from TCRdb's copy, which holds only in-frame ones; the method was immunoSEQ multiplex PCR. The sample gives around 82,000 clones, about 86% of which show up once; approximately 6.3% is in the top ten. From germline, CDR1 is SGHTA and CDR2 FQGNSA. With 4 bases clipped from V and 2 bases from J, the junction kept 1 base outside the gene matches. There are 15 residues in the CDR3. The chain recombines TRBV7-2 with TRBJ2-2, with 10 bases fitting TRBD2. Sequenced: peripheral blood. The origin of this receptor is a man older than 75 with COVID-19, enrolled during active disease. The CDR3 nucleotides are TGTGCCAGCAGCTCTAGCGGGGGTAACACCGGGGAGCTGTTTTTT. Amino acids: CASSSSGGNTGELFF.